A selection of T cell receptor beta chains follows, all from one sample in a study of T cells in Graves' hyperthyroidism and ophthalmopathy. TCRdb redid the calling of the multiplex PCR reads with MiXCR, one entry per CDR3 protein. The sample lists about 600,000 distinct CDR3 sequences, roughly 16% occurring once. Sequencing was carried out using blood. These receptors were obtained from a woman aged 40 to 50 with Graves' ophthalmopathy. The conserved cysteine and the conserved F or W are not part of the CDR3 here.

v_call	j_call	cdr3_aa
TRBV18	TRBJ2-3	ASSPLEGRLGDTQY
TRBV27	TRBJ2-1	ASSLSTGTPYNEQF
TRBV20-1	TRBJ2-1	SAETGSVGNEQF
TRBV2	TRBJ1-2	ASGGGRLNYGYT
TRBV2	TRBJ2-3	ASSPQGAPDTQY
TRBV6-1	TRBJ2-1	ASRWWDEQF
TRBV5-1	TRBJ2-1	ASSPLTSGGPGEQF
TRBV6-1	TRBJ1-5	ASSKQGAGNQPQH
TRBV25-1	TRBJ1-1	ASRSKGAGMPEAF
TRBV9	TRBJ1-2	ASSAGSGTGDGGYT
TRBV6-2/TRBV6-3	TRBJ1-1	ASTFGVRRNTEAF
TRBV11-1	TRBJ2-1	ASSLGVRNEQF
TRBV30	TRBJ2-7	AWSVGTSGSYEQY
TRBV2	TRBJ1-2	ASNPGTGVGYT
TRBV7-2	TRBJ2-1	ASSSGPAYNEQF
TRBV11-2	TRBJ2-1	ANSLVSWAPGGPVEQF
TRBV28	TRBJ2-7	ASRGDRGHDEQY